Each of the 25 T cell receptor beta chains below was sequenced from the same sample in a study of shared clonotypes between healthy human individuals. Generated by immunoSEQ multiplex PCR, the TCRdb table keeps only in-frame clones and is missing some. The sample includes millions of clones, 90% to 95% of them seen just once. Sequencing input: naive CD4+ T cells from PBMCs. Subset noted: CD45RA+ positively selected. The receptors were gathered from a man between 18 and 29 years old in good health. Some clones in this sample may be carry-over from other donors' samples.

This chain links TRBV6-5 with TRBJ1-5, with 7 bases aligning to TRBD1. V was clipped by 0 bases and J by 2 bases; unmatched bases: 4. The CDR3 is made up of 16 amino acids. Germline V gene data show CDR1 as MNHEY and CDR2 as SVGAGI. The CDR3 reads CASSYSRGLGNQPQHF. The CDR3 bases are TGTGCCAGCAGTTACTCGAGGGGGCTAGGCAATCAGCCCCAGCATTTT.

The V and J genes are TRBV29-1 and TRBJ2-5; 7 bases are a match to TRBD1. Germline V gene lookup returns CDR1 SQVTM and CDR2 ANQGSEA. With V trimmed by 6 bases and J by 3 bases, 4 bases remained unmatched. The CDR3 contains 12 residues. The CDR3, as DNA: TGCAGCGTGCACCAGGGGGAAGAGACCCAGTACTTC. Its translation is CSVHQGEETQYF.

This clone appeared once. The CDR3 loop reads CASSQRTVAEAFF. CDR3 sequence (DNA): TGTGCCAGTAGCCAGAGGACAGTCGCTGAAGCTTTCTTT. The J gene is TRBJ1-1, the V gene TRBV19; D might be TRBD1 (6 bases). The CDR3 totals 13 residues. V dropped 6 bases and J dropped 6 bases, with 14 bases sitting between them. CDR1 LNHDA and CDR2 SQIVND come from the germline V gene (reference sequence).

This rearrangement joins TRBV10-3 to TRBJ1-4, with 9 bases matching TRBD1. V lost 4 bases and J lost 4; bases outside the gene matches: 1. The germline CDR1 and CDR2 sequences are ENHRY and SYGVKD. The CDR3 extends over 14 amino acids. CDR3: CAISGTGDNEKLFF. In nucleotides, the CDR3 is TGTGCCATCAGTGGGACAGGGGATAATGAAAAACTGTTTTTT.

This clone was recorded a few times. This chain uses TRBV28 with TRBJ1-2; D remains ambiguous. The ends were cut back, 6 bases at V and 8 bases at J, with 16 bases in the middle. The CDR3 runs to 13 residues. Germline CDR1 is MDHEN and CDR2 is SYDVKM. The CDR3 region is CASSLRVPRGYTF. The CDR3 DNA reads TGTGCCAGCAGCCTTCGGGTCCCCCGGGGCTACACCTTC.

The chain combines TRBV9 with TRBJ1-3; no clear D. The germline V gene has CDR1 SGDLS and CDR2 YYNGEE. V was cut by 1 base and J by 0 bases, with 17 bases left in between. This CDR3 is built from 18 residues. CDR3 coding DNA: TGTGCCAGCAGCGTATACGGCAATATGATGGACTCTGGAAACACCATATATTTT. Protein product: CASSVYGNMMDSGNTIYF.

This rearrangement joins TRBV5-1 to TRBJ2-5, with 7 bases identical to TRBD1. The CDR3 has 14 residues. Germline V gives CDR1 SGHRS, CDR2 YFSETQ. The junction had 6 bases not matched to a gene; V was cut back by 3 bases and J by 4 bases. The CDR3 nucleotides are TGCGCCAGCAGCTCGGGGACAGTAATAGAGACCCAGTACTTC. It yields the protein CASSSGTVIETQYF.

The V call is TRBV4-2, the J call TRBJ1-2; D gene ambiguous. V shed 4 bases and J shed 4 bases, with 25 bases lying between them. The CDR3 covers 18 residues. Germline V lookup: CDR1 LGHNA, CDR2 YNFKEQ. CDR3 amino acids: CASSPAAFFDPTSYGYTF. The DNA for the CDR3 is TGTGCCAGCAGCCCTGCCGCTTTTTTCGACCCAACCTCCTATGGCTACACCTTC.

The rearrangement uses TRBV19 and TRBJ2-4; 13 bases line up with TRBD2. Germline CDR1 is LNHDA and CDR2 is SQIVND (reference sequence). The V segment lost 4 bases and the J segment 5 bases; nucleotides outside the gene matches: 8. The length of the CDR3 is 17 residues. The CDR3 DNA sequence: TGTGCCAGTAGTAAAGGGACTAGCGGGACCTACCAAAACATTCAGTACTTC. Protein: CASSKGTSGTYQNIQYF.

This clone has a single count. The chain uses TRBV7-2 and TRBJ2-2; the match to TRBD1 covers 8 bases. The junction had 5 bases not matched to a gene; V was cut back by 2 bases and J by 0 bases. Germline V gene data show CDR1 as SGHTA and CDR2 as FQGNSA. CDR3 length: 17 residues. The CDR3 loop is CASSLPLGQANTGELFF. The CDR3 DNA reads as TGTGCCAGCAGCTTACCGCTGGGACAGGCGAACACCGGGGAGCTGTTTTTT. Combining the CDR3 with reference TRBV7-2 and TRBJ2-2 gives the whole variable domain GAGVSQSPSNKVTEKGKDVELRCDPISGHTALYWYRQSLGQGLEFLIYFQGNSAPDKSGLPSDRFSAERTGGSVSTLTIQRTQQEDSAVYLCASSLPLGQANTGELFFGEGSRLTVL.

V usage is TRBV5-6 and J usage is TRBJ2-2; perhaps TRBD1 as D (9 bases). The V gene's germline CDR1 is SGHDT and CDR2 YYEEEE. The CDR3 loop spans 17 amino acids. V was shortened by 7 bases and J by 1 base, with 20 bases between the two germline ends. CDR3: CASSRGGTGLNTGELFF. The CDR3, as DNA: TGTGCCAGCTCCCGCGGGGGGACAGGGCTGAACACCGGGGAGCTGTTTTTT.

This rearrangement joins TRBV5-6 to TRBJ1-2; TRBD1 is a possible D gene (5 bases). CDR1 SGHDT and CDR2 YYEEEE come from the germline V gene. The V end was cut by 0 bases, the J end by 7 bases, with 16 bases between. The CDR3 is made up of 15 amino acids. CDR3 region: CASSLGGQSRSGYTF. CDR3 in DNA: TGTGCCAGCAGCTTGGGGGGCCAGAGTCGAAGTGGCTACACCTTC.

This chain joins TRBV7-8 and TRBJ2-5; maybe TRBD1 (6 bases). Trimming took 4 bases from V and 5 from J, leaving 14 bases between them. This CDR3 comprises 14 residues. Germline CDR1 and CDR2: SGHVS and FQNEAQ. The CDR3 DNA is TGTGCCAGCAGCTCACAGGGCCACGGGGAGACCCAGTACTTC. Residues: CASSSQGHGETQYF.

The rearrangement joins TRBV2 to TRBJ2-3; either TRBD1 or TRBD2 may fit D (5 bases each). Germline CDR1 and CDR2: SNHLY and FYNNEI. Trimming removed 10 bases from V and 4 bases from J, with 9 bases in between. The CDR3 is 11 residues long. The chain's CDR3 is CAIGTADTQYF. The CDR3, as DNA: TGTGCCATCGGGACCGCAGATACGCAGTATTTT.

The V gene is TRBV28, the J gene TRBJ1-5; D is ambiguous. The germline gives CDR1 MDHEN, CDR2 SYDVKM. V was trimmed by 7 bases and J by 7 bases, leaving 14 bases between them. The CDR3 spans 13 residues. The CDR3 here is CASTPFAGQPQHF. CDR3 DNA: TGTGCCAGCACCCCTTTCGCAGGACAGCCCCAGCATTTT.

This clone turned up a few times. The rearrangement links TRBV7-2 to TRBJ2-7, with a possible D match to TRBD1 (5 bases). This CDR3 has 12 amino acids. Germline V gene sequence: CDR1 SGHTA, CDR2 FQGNSA. Trimming removed 5 bases at V and 3 bases at J, with 8 bases between. CDR3 nucleotides: TGTGCCAGCAGCCCGACAGACTACGAGCAGTACTTC. It yields the protein CASSPTDYEQYF.

This chain uses TRBV4-2 with TRBJ2-3; no firm D call. Deletions cut 2 bases from V and 4 bases from J, with 10 bases between. Per germline, CDR1 LGHNA and CDR2 YNFKEQ. The CDR3 has 14 residues. DNA of the CDR3: TGTGCCAGCAGCCAACCCCTCCTTTCAGATACGCAGTATTTT. Translation gives CASSQPLLSDTQYF.

The CDR3: CASSLGTDYGYTF. Here the CDR3 DNA reads TGTGCCAGCAGCTTAGGGACGGACTATGGCTACACCTTC. The chain recombines TRBV7-8 with TRBJ1-2; D gene uncertain. The CDR3 runs to 13 residues. The germline CDR1 and CDR2 sequences are SGHVS and FQNEAQ. V shed 1 base and J shed 3 bases, with 6 bases lying between them. Using reference TRBV7-8 and TRBJ1-2 for the parts outside the CDR3, the full variable domain is GAGVSQSPRYKVAKRGQDVALRCDPISGHVSLFWYQQALGQGPEFLTYFQNEAQLDKSGLPSDRFFAERPEGSVSTLKIQRTQQEDSAVYLCASSLGTDYGYTFGSGTRLTVV.

The chain has TRBV11-2 and TRBJ2-7; D call uncertain. The CDR3 has 11 amino acids. The germline V gene encodes CDR1 SGHAT and CDR2 FQNNGV. The ends were cut back, 2 bases at V and 9 bases at J, with 8 bases in the middle. The CDR3 protein is CASSLQRRQYF. CDR3 sequence (DNA): TGTGCCAGCAGCTTACAGAGAAGGCAGTACTTC.

The genes are TRBV19 and TRBJ2-7, with TRBD2 identical over 12 bases. Germline V gene lookup returns CDR1 LNHDA and CDR2 SQIVND (reference sequence). With V trimmed by 5 bases and J by 0 bases, 8 bases remained unmatched. The CDR3 is made up of 17 amino acids. CDR3 loop: CASSVSGLAGNSYEQYF. The DNA of the CDR3 is TGTGCCAGTAGTGTCTCGGGACTAGCGGGTAACTCCTACGAGCAGTACTTC.

The V call is TRBV5-4, the J call TRBJ1-1, with 9 bases lining up with TRBD1. The CDR3 sequence is 18 residues long. With V trimmed by 5 bases and J by 0 bases, 14 bases remained unmatched. Germline V gives CDR1 SGHNT, CDR2 YYREEE (reference sequence). The CDR3 loop is CASRLTGQGRRMNTEAFF. CDR3 DNA sequence: TGTGCCAGCAGGTTGACGGGACAGGGAAGACGTATGAACACTGAAGCTTTCTTT. Supplemented by reference TRBV5-4 and TRBJ1-1, the full variable domain reads ETGVTQSPTHLIKTRGQQVTLRCSSQSGHNTVSWYQQALGQGPQFIFQYYREEENGRGNFPPRFSGLQFPNYSSELNVNALELDDSALYLCASRLTGQGRRMNTEAFFGQGTRLTVV.

About this clone: Distinct nucleotide sequences in the sample also encode this CDR3. The chain has TRBV6-1 and TRBJ1-4; 8 nucleotides align to TRBD1. The V gene end was trimmed by 3 bases and the J gene end by 6 bases; junction bases not matched to a gene: 0. The CDR3 is made up of 13 amino acids. Germline-derived CDR1 and CDR2 are MNHNS and SASEGT. The chain's CDR3 is CASSETGDEKLFF. DNA of the CDR3: TGTGCCAGCAGTGAGACAGGGGATGAAAAACTGTTTTTT.

The chain combines TRBV6-1 with TRBJ1-5, with TRBD1 matching over 8 bases. Germline V gene data show CDR1 as MNHNS and CDR2 as SASEGT. The trim removed 7 bases at V and 12 bases at J, leaving 11 bases unmatched. This CDR3 spans 13 amino acids. CDR3 nucleotides: TGTGCCAGCACTAGAGGGACAGGCGAAATCCAGCATTTT. Its translation: CASTRGTGEIQHF.

The chain employs TRBV4-1 and TRBJ2-3, with TRBD2 as a possible D gene (6 bases). Germline assignment: CDR1 MGHRA and CDR2 YSYEKL. V lost 4 bases, J lost 2 bases, and 16 bases lay in between. The CDR3 is made up of 16 amino acids. DNA of the CDR3: TGCGCCAGCAGCCGAGCAATGGCTAGCGCCACAGATACGCAGTATTTT. Protein: CASSRAMASATDTQYF.

The table lists this clone with a count of one. Written as DNA, the CDR3 is TGCGCCAGCAGTGCTAGCGGGATTACTAGCACAGATACGCAGTATTTT. It yields the protein CASSASGITSTDTQYF. The rearrangement uses TRBV5-1 and TRBJ2-3; 9 bases agree with TRBD2. The germline gives CDR1 SGHRS, CDR2 YFSETQ. The ends lost 5 bases at V and 0 bases at J; junction bases unmatched: 7. This CDR3 comprises 16 residues.